Listed below are T cell receptor beta chains from one sample, sequenced in a study of beta chain features in type 1 diabetes. Repertoires were generated with immunoSEQ multiplex PCR, while TCRdb's copy carries only in-frame clones and drops some. The table has approximately 170,000 clones, approximately 7.9% seen once. The material sequenced was central memory CD4+ T cells from blood. These receptors came from a young man with type 1 diabetes. The CDR3 runs from the conserved cysteine through the conserved F or W. D genes are given only for firm matches. Not all rows give a size; the values are once, few, many and, for expanded clones, a class.

.	many	12	TRBJ2-2	TRBV7-9	TGTGCCAGCAGTTCACAGGGGAGGTTGCTGTTTTTT	CASSSQGRLLFF
TRBD1	.	14	TRBJ2-1	TRBV30	TGTGCCTGGAGTCGGACAGGGGGCGACAATGAGCAGTTCTTC	CAWSRTGGDNEQFF
TRBD2	.	14	TRBJ2-5	TRBV7-9	TGTGCCAGCAGCCTCAACGGGGGGGAAGAGACCCAGTACTTC	CASSLNGGEETQYF
.	.	16	TRBJ2-3	TRBV11-2	TGTGCCAGCAGCTTAAGAAACAGGGCGGGTACAGATACGCAGTATTTT	CASSLRNRAGTDTQYF
.	.	14	TRBJ2-3	TRBV5-4	TGTGCCAGCAGCATGACGGCAGAGGCAGATACGCAGTATTTT	CASSMTAEADTQYF
TRBD1	few	15	TRBJ1-1	TRBV18	TGTGCCAGCTCACAAGGACAGGCCCGTTCCCTAGAGGCTTTCTTT	CASSQGQARSLEAFF
.	.	13	TRBJ1-3	TRBV30	TGTGCCCACCAACAAACCGCCGGAAACACCATATATTTT	CAHQQTAGNTIYF
.	few	15	TRBJ1-1	TRBV5-1	TGCGCCAGCAGCCCTACTCGTGGCGAGGTAGGAGAAGCTTTCTTT	CASSPTRGEVGEAFF
.	many	15	TRBJ1-5	TRBV30	TGTGCCTGGAGTCCCGCGGGGGGTACCGATCAGCCCCAGCATTTT	CAWSPAGGTDQPQHF
TRBD1	few	16	TRBJ1-1	TRBV28	TGTGCCAGCAGTGGCCGGACAGGGACCCTGAACACTGAAGCTTTCTTT	CASSGRTGTLNTEAFF
.	few	13	TRBJ1-3	TRBV7-8	TGTGCCAGCAGCTCCTACTCTGGAAACACCATATATTTT	CASSSYSGNTIYF
TRBD2	few	16	TRBJ2-3	TRBV5-1	TGCGCCAGCAGCTCCGGGACTAGCGGGGGAACCGATACGCAGTATTTT	CASSSGTSGGTDTQYF
TRBD2	.	13	TRBJ2-7	TRBV28	TGTGCCGGCAAGGCTAGCGGGACGTACGAGCAGTACTTC	CAGKASGTYEQYF
TRBD1	.	13	TRBJ1-2	TRBV6-5	TGTGCCAGCAGCCCAGGGGGCGGCTATGGCTACACCTTC	CASSPGGGYGYTF
.	.	16	TRBJ2-5	TRBV9	TGTGCCAGCAGCGTAGCCGCAGGGCAGGGAGGAGAGACCCAGTACTTC	CASSVAAGQGGETQYF
TRBD1	.	14	TRBJ2-2	TRBV6-1	TGTGCCAGCAGTGTACAGGGGGCAATCGGGGAGCTGTTTTTT	CASSVQGAIGELFF
TRBD1	.	11	TRBJ1-2	TRBV5-6	TGTGCCAGCGGGGGACAGGGTAGCTACACCTTC	CASGGQGSYTF
.	.	13	TRBJ1-1	TRBV30	TGTGCCTGGAGTGTACGTACGGGTACTGAAGCTTTCTTT	CAWSVRTGTEAFF
TRBD2	many	17	TRBJ2-3	TRBV7-2	TGTGCCAGCAGCTTAACCGTGAATAGCGGGGGCGCAGATACGCAGTATTTT	CASSLTVNSGGADTQYF
TRBD1	.	16	TRBJ2-3	TRBV5-1	TGCGCCAGCAGCTTGGGACAGGGGGCGGAGACAGATACGCAGTATTTT	CASSLGQGAETDTQYF
.	few	12	TRBJ1-1	TRBV30	TGTGCCTGGAGTGTAAGCGGACAGCAAACTTTCTTT	CAWSVSGQQTFF
.	.	14	TRBJ2-5	TRBV4-1	TGCGCCAGCAGCCAAGACTACCTAGCAGAGACCCAGTACTTC	CASSQDYLAETQYF
TRBD2	.	12	TRBJ2-3	TRBV2	TGTGCCACCGGGACTAGCGTGGATACGCAGTATTTT	CATGTSVDTQYF
.	few	14	TRBJ2-5	TRBV5-1	TGCGCCAGCAGCTTGGTGGGCCCAGGAGAGACCCAGTACTTC	CASSLVGPGETQYF
TRBD1	.	19	TRBJ2-3	TRBV5-4	TGTGCCAGCAGCTTGGAGGGATGGGCATTGAGGGGGCGCGGAGATACGCAGTATTTT	CASSLEGWALRGRGDTQYF
TRBD1	.	15	TRBJ1-1	TRBV11-2	TGTGCCAGCAGCCGTGGGACAGGGTTGGCCACTGAAGCTTTCTTT	CASSRGTGLATEAFF
.	many	14	TRBJ2-7	TRBV4-3	TGCGCCAGCAGCCAAGTGGTTAGTTCCTACGAGCAGTACTTC	CASSQVVSSYEQYF
TRBD1	.	14	TRBJ2-7	TRBV5-1	TGCGCCAGCAGCTTAGGGGACAGGGCCTACGAGCAGTACTTC	CASSLGDRAYEQYF
TRBD1	.	15	TRBJ2-3	TRBV28	TGTGCCAGCACGACAAGGACAGGGGGCACAGATACGCAGTATTTT	CASTTRTGGTDTQYF
TRBD2	.	12	TRBJ2-1	TRBV19	TGTGCCAGTCGACTAGCGGGGTATGAGCAGTTCTTC	CASRLAGYEQFF
.	.	15	TRBJ1-5	TRBV15	TGTGCCACCAGCAGAGATGGCAGGTACGATCAGCCCCAGCATTTT	CATSRDGRYDQPQHF
TRBD1	few	14	TRBJ1-1	TRBV18	TGTGCCAGCTCACCGCCGGACAGGGACACTGAAGCTTTCTTT	CASSPPDRDTEAFF
.	.	12	TRBJ1-5	TRBV27	TGTGCCAGCAGTCCGTCGGGGGGGCCCCAGCATTTT	CASSPSGGPQHF
.	.	12	TRBJ1-1	TRBV28	TGTGCCAGCAATCTGAGGGACACTGAAGCTTTCTTT	CASNLRDTEAFF
.	few	15	TRBJ2-4	TRBV28	TGTGCCAGCAGTCCCCCCGGGTCGATCAAAAACATTCAGTACTTC	CASSPPGSIKNIQYF
.	few	14	TRBJ1-2	TRBV6-6	TGTGCCAGCAGTTTGGAATCCGGAGGCGATGGCTACACCTTC	CASSLESGGDGYTF
TRBD1	.	13	TRBJ1-1	TRBV5-1	TGCGCCAGCAGCTGGACAGGGGACACTGAAGCTTTCTTT	CASSWTGDTEAFF
.	few	14	TRBJ2-2	TRBV9	TGTGCCAGCAGCCCCCACAGGTCCACCGGGGAGCTGTTTTTT	CASSPHRSTGELFF
TRBD1	.	18	TRBJ2-6	TRBV18	TGTGCCAGCTCACCCGAGGGACAGTTCAGCTCTGGGGCCAACGTCCTGACTTTC	CASSPEGQFSSGANVLTF
.	few	16	TRBJ2-3	TRBV10-3	TGTGCCATCAGTGAAGGTTCGGGACTGCTCACAGATACGCAGTATTTT	CAISEGSGLLTDTQYF
.	few	13	TRBJ1-5	TRBV2	TGTGCCAGCATGGGCCAGAGCAATCAGCCCCAGCATTTT	CASMGQSNQPQHF
.	few	13	TRBJ2-1	TRBV21-1	TGTGCCAGCAGCAAGGCCCTTGCAAATGAGCAGTTCTTC	CASSKALANEQFF
.	many	14	TRBJ2-3	TRBV30	TGTGCCTGGATTGCGAGGCCCAGCACAGATACGCAGTATTTT	CAWIARPSTDTQYF
TRBD1	few	16	TRBJ1-1	TRBV7-9	TGTGCCAGCAGCCCCAGACAGGGCCCCCTGAACACTGAAGCTTTCTTT	CASSPRQGPLNTEAFF
TRBD2	.	15	TRBJ2-5	TRBV6-5	TGTGCCAGCAGTTACACGGCAGGGAGGGAAGAGACCCAGTACTTC	CASSYTAGREETQYF
TRBD2	.	14	TRBJ2-5	TRBV2	TGTGCCAGCACCCCGACTAGCGGACAAGAGACCCAGTACTTC	CASTPTSGQETQYF
.	.	15	TRBJ2-7	TRBV27	TGTGCCAGCAGTTTACGGGGGAGTTTAGGCTACGAGCAGTACTTC	CASSLRGSLGYEQYF
TRBD2	few	14	TRBJ2-7	TRBV28	TGTGCCAGCAGTATAGCGGGGAACTCCTACGAGCAGTACTTC	CASSIAGNSYEQYF
TRBD1	.	14	TRBJ1-2	TRBV7-9	TGTGCCAGCATCCAGGGGGCGAGGGACTATGGCTACACCTTC	CASIQGARDYGYTF
.	.	14	TRBJ1-3	TRBV5-5	TGTGCCAGCAGCTTGTCAGGGAATGTCAACACCATATATTTT	CASSLSGNVNTIYF
TRBD1	.	15	TRBJ1-4	TRBV4-3	TGCGCCAGCAGCCAAGATGCGGACAGGGCGGAAAAACTGTTTTTT	CASSQDADRAEKLFF
.	few	15	TRBJ1-5	TRBV9	TGTGCCAGCAGCGTAGGAGGTTATAGCAATCAGCCCCAGCATTTT	CASSVGGYSNQPQHF